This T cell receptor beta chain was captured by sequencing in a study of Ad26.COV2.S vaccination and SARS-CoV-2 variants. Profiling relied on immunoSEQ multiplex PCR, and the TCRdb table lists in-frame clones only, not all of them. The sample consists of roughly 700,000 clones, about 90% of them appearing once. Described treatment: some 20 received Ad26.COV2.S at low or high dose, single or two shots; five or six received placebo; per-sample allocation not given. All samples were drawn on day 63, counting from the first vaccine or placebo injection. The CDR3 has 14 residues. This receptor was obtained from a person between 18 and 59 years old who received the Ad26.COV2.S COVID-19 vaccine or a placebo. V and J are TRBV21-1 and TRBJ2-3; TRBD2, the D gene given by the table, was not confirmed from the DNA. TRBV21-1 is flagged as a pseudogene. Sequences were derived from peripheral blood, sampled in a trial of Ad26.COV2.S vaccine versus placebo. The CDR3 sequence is CASSKAGDADTQYF. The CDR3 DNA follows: TGTGCCAGCAGCAAGGCGGGAGACGCAGATACGCAGTATTTT.